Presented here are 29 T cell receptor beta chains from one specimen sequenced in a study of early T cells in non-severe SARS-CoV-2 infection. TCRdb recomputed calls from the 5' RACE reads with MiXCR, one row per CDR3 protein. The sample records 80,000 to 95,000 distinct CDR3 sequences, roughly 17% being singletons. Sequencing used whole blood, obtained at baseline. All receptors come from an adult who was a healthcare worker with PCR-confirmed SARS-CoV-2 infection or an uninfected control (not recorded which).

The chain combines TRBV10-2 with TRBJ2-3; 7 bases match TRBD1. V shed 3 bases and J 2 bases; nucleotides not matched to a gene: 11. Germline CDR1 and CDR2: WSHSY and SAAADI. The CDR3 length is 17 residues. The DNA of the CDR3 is TGCGCCAGCAGTGACTCCCGAGGGGGCGATTTCACAGATACGCAGTATTTT. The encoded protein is CASSDSRGGDFTDTQYF.

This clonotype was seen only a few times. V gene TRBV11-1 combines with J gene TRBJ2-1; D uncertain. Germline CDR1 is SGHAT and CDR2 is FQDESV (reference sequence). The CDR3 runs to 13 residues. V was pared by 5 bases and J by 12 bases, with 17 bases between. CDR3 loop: CASSPIGGSPQFF. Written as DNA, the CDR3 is TGTGCCAGCAGCCCCATAGGTGGTAGTCCGCAGTTCTTC.

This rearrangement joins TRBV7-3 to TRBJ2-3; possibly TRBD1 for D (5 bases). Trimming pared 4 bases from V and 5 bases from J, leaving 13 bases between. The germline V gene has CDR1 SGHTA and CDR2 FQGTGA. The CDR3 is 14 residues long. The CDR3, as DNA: TGTGCCAGCAGCTCGAAAAGGGGCCGAGATACGCAGTATTTT. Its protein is CASSSKRGRDTQYF.

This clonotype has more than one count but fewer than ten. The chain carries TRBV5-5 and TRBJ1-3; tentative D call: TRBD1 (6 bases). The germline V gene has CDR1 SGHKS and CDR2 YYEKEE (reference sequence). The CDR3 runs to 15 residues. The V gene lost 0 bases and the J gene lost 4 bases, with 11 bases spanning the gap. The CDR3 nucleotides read TGTGCCAGCAGCTTGGAGGTACAGGGAGGAAACACCATATATTTT. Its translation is CASSLEVQGGNTIYF.

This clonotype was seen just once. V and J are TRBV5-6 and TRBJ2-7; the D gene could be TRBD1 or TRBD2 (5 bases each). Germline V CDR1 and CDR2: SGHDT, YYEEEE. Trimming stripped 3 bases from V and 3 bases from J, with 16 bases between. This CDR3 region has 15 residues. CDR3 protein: CASSSSRDGHYEQYF. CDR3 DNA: TGTGCCAGCAGCTCCAGCCGGGACGGACACTACGAGCAGTACTTC.

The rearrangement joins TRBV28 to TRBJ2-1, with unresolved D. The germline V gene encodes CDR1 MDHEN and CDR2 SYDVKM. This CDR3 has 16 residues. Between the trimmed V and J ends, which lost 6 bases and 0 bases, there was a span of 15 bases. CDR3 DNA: TGTGCCAGCAGCCTTCCCCGCTGGGACTCCTACAATGAGCAGTTCTTC. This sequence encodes CASSLPRWDSYNEQFF.

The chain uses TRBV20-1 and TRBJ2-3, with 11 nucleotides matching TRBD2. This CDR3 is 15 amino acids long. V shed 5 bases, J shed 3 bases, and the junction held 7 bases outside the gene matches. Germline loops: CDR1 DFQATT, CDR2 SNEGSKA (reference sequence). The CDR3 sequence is CSALLAGEGTDTQYF. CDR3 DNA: TGCAGTGCTTTACTAGCGGGAGAGGGAACAGATACGCAGTATTTT.

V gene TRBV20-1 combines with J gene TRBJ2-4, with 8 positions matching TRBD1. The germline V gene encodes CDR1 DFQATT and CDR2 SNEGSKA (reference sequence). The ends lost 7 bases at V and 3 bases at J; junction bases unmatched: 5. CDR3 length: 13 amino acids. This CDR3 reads CSVLQGDKNIQYF. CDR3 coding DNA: TGCAGTGTCCTACAGGGGGACAAAAACATTCAGTACTTC.

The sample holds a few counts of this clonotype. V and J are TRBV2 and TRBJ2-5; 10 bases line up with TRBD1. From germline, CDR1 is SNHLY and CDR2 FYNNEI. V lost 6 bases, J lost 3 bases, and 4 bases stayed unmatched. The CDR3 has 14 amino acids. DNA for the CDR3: TGTGCCAGCAGCGCGGGGACAGGGGAAGAGACCCAGTACTTC. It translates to CASSAGTGEETQYF. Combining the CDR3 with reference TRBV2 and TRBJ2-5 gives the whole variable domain EPEVTQTPSHQVTQMGQEVILRCVPISNHLYFYWYRQILGQKVEFLVSFYNNEISEKSEIFDDQFSVERPDGSNFTLKIRSTKLEDSAMYFCASSAGTGEETQYFGPGTRLLVL.

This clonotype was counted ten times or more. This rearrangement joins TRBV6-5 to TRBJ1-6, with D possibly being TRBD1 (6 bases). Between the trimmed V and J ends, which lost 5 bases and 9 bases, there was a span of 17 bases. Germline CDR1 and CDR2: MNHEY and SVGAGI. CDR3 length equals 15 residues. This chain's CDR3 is CASSKPGGAGSPLHF. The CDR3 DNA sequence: TGTGCCAGCAGTAAGCCGGGGGGCGCTGGTTCACCCCTCCACTTT.

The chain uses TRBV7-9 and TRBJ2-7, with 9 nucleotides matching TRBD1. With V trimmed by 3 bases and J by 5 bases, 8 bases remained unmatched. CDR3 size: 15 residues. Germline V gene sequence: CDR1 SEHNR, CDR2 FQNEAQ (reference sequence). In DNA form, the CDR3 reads TGTGCCAGCAGCTTCGTCGGGACAGGGTATAACGAGCAGTACTTC. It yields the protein CASSFVGTGYNEQYF.

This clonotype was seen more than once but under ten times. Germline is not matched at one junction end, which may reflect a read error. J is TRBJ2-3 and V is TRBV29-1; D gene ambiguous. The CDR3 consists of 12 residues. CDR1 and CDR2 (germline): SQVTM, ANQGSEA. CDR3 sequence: CSFEQTTDTQYF. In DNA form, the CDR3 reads TGCAGCTTTGAACAGACCACAGATACGCAGTATTTT.

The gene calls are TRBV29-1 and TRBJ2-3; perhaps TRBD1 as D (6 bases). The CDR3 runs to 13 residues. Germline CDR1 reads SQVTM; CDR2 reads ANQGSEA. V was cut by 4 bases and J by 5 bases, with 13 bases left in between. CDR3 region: CSVVILGGDTQYF. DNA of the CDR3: TGCAGCGTTGTCATCTTAGGGGGAGATACGCAGTATTTT.

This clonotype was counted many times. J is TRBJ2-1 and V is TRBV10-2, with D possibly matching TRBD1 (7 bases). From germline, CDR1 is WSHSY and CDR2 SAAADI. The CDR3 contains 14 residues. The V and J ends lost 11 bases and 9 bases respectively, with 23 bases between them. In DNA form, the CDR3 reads TGCGCCGCGTCCCAGGGGGAGGAAGTGAGTGAGCAGTTCTTC. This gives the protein CAASQGEEVSEQFF.

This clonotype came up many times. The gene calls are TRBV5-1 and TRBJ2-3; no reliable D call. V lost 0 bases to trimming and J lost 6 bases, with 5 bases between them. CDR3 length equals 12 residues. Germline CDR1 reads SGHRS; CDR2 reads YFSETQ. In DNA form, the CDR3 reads TGCGCCAGCAGCTTGGCGCGGGATACGCAGTATTTT. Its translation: CASSLARDTQYF.

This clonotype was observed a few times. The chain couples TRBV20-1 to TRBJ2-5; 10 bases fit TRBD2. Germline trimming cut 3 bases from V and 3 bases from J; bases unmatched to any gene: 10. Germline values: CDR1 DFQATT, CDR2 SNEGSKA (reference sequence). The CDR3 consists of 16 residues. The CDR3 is CSASRAGGPREETQYF. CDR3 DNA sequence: TGCAGTGCTAGTAGAGCGGGAGGGCCCCGGGAAGAGACCCAGTACTTC.

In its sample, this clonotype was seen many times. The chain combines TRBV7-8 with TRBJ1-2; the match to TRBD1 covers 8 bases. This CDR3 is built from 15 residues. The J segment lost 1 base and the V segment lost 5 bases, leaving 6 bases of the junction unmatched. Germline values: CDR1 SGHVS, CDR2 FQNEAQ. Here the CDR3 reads CASSPGTGFNYGYTF. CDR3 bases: TGTGCCAGCAGCCCCGGGACAGGTTTTAACTATGGCTACACCTTC.

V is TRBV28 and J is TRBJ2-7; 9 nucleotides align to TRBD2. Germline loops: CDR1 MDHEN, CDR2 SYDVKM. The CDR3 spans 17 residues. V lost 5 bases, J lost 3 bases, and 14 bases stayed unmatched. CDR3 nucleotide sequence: TGTGCCAGCAGTCCGCGCATGGGAGCGGGAGGAGTCTACGAGCAGTACTTC. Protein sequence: CASSPRMGAGGVYEQYF.

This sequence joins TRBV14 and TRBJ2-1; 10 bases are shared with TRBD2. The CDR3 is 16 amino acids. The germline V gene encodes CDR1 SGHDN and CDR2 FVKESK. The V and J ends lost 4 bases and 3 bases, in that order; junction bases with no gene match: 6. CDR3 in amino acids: CASSPNGLAVYNEQFF. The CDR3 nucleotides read TGTGCCAGCAGCCCAAACGGACTAGCGGTCTACAATGAGCAGTTCTTC.

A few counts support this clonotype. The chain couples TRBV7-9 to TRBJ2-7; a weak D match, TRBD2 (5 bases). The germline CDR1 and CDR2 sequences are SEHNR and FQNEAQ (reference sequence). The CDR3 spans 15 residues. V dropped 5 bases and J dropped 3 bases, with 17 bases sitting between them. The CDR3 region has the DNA TGTGCCAGCAGCATAAGCGGTCCTCCCATCTACGAGCAGTACTTC. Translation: CASSISGPPIYEQYF.

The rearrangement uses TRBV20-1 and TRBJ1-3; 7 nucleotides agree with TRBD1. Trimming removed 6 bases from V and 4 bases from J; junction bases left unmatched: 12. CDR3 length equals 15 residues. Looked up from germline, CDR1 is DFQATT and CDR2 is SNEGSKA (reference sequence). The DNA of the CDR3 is TGCAGTGCCGAAAGGGGGCGGCCGATGGGAAACACCATATATTTT. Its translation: CSAERGRPMGNTIYF.

The CDR3 region has the DNA TGTGCCAGCAGGTTTGTGGATACGCAGTATTTT. Its protein is CASRFVDTQYF. The chain combines TRBV2 with TRBJ2-3; D ambiguous. CDR3 length: 11 amino acids. Germline V gene sequence: CDR1 SNHLY, CDR2 FYNNEI. V was pared by 6 bases and J by 6 bases, with 7 bases between.

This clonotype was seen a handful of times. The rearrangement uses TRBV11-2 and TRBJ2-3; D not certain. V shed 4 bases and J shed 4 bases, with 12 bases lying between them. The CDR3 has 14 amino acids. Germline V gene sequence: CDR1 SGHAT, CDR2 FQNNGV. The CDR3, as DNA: TGTGCCAGCAGCTCCTCAATGTTGTCAGATACGCAGTATTTT. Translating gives CASSSSMLSDTQYF.

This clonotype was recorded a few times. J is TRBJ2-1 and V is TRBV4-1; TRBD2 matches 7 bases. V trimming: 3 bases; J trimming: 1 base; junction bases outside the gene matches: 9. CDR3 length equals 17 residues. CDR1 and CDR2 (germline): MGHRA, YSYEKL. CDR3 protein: CASSQGGSHESYNEQFF. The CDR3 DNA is TGCGCCAGCAGCCAGGGCGGGAGCCACGAATCCTACAATGAGCAGTTCTTC.

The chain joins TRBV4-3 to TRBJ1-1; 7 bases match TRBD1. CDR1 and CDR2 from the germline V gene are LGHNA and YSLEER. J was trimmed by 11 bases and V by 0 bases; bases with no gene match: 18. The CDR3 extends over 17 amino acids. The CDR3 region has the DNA TGCGCCAGCAGCCAAGATTTCACCGGGACAGTGAACATGGGGGCTTTCTTT. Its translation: CASSQDFTGTVNMGAFF.

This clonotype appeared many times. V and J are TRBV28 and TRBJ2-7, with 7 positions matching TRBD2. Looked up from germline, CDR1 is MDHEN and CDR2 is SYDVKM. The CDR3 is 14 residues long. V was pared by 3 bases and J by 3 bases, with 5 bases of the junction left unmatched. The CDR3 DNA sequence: TGTGCCAGCAGTTTGGACGGCGGGAGCTACGAGCAGTACTTC. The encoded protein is CASSLDGGSYEQYF.

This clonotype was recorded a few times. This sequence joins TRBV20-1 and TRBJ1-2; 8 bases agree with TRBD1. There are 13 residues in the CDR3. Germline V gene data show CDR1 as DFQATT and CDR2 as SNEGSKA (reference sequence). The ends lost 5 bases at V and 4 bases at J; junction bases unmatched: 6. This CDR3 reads CSASGQGGYGYTF. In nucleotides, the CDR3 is TGCAGTGCTTCCGGACAGGGAGGCTATGGCTACACCTTC.

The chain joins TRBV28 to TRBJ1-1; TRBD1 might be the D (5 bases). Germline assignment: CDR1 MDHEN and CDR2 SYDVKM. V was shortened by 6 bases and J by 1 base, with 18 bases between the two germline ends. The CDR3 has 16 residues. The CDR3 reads CASSAMTAQKNTEAFF. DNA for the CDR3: TGTGCCAGCAGCGCTATGACAGCTCAGAAGAACACTGAAGCTTTCTTT.

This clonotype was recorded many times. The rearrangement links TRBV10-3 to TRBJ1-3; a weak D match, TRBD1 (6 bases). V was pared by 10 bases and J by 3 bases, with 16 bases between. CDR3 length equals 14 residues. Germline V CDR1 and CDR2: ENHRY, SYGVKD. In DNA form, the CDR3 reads TGTGCCACAGAACAGGGACTTATTGGAAACACCATATATTTT. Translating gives CATEQGLIGNTIYF.